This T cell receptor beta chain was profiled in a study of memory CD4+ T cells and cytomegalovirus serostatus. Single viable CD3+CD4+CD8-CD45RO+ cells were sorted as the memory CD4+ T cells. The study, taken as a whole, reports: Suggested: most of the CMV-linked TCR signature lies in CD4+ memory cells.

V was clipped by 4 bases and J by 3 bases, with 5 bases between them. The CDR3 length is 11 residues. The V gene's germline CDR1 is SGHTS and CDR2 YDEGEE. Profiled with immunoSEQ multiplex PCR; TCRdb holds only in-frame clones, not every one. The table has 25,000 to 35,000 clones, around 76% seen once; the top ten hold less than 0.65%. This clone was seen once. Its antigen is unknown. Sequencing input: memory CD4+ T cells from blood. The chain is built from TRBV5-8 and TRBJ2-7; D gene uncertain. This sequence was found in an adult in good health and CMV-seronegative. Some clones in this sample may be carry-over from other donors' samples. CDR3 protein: CASSVSYEQYF. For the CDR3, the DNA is TGTGCCAGCAGCGTTAGCTACGAGCAGTACTTC.